Listed here are 7 T cell receptor beta chains from one sample, sequenced in a study of shared clonotypes between healthy human individuals. Sequenced by immunoSEQ multiplex PCR; TCRdb stores in-frame clones only, minus some. The sample records some 96,000 clones, around 43% being singletons. The sequencing input was PBMCs. Receptors originate from a woman aged 35 to 49 in good health. Some clones in this sample may be carry-over from other donors' samples.

The chain recombines TRBV9 with TRBJ2-1, with D maybe TRBD1 (6 bases). Germline V gene lookup returns CDR1 SGDLS and CDR2 YYNGEE. This CDR3 spans 13 amino acids. Trimming took 7 bases from V and 5 from J, leaving 13 bases between them. CDR3 sequence reads: CASEGTHNNEQFF. CDR3 bases: TGTGCCAGCGAGGGGACACATAACAATGAGCAGTTCTTC.

The chain recombines TRBV6-5 with TRBJ2-5, with TRBD1 matching 10 bases. The DNA end lines up better with TRBJ2-7; the J call may be wrong. Germline lookup yields CDR1 MNHEY and CDR2 SVGAGI. The CDR3 covers 15 residues. The CDR3 DNA reads TGTGCCAGCAGTTACTCCGGGACAGGGGACTACGAGCAGTACTTC. Amino acid sequence: CASSYSGTGDYEQYF.

The gene calls are TRBV5-1 and TRBJ1-3; D ambiguous. This CDR3 comprises 14 residues. The V end was cut by 2 bases, the J end by 2 bases, with 8 bases between. The germline gives CDR1 SGHRS, CDR2 YFSETQ. The CDR3 DNA sequence: TGCGCCAGCAGCTTTTCTGGGGCTGGAAACACCATATATTTT. Its protein product is CASSFSGAGNTIYF.

The chain uses TRBV5-1 and TRBJ2-1, with 14 bases fitting TRBD2. Germline CDR1 SGHRS, CDR2 YFSETQ. V gave up 4 bases and J gave up 3 bases; unmatched junction bases: 9. This CDR3 has 18 amino acids. CDR3 loop: CASSGGLAGVLDYNEQFF. The CDR3 region has the DNA TGCGCCAGCAGCGGGGGACTAGCGGGAGTTCTAGACTACAATGAGCAGTTCTTC.

Points on this clone: A far larger clone is one base from this, pointing to a likely read error. Written as DNA, the CDR3 is TGTGCCAGCAGCTTGGCCGTGGTTCCGGGCGTCCTGACTTTC. This sequence encodes CASSLAVVPGVLTF. The chain recombines TRBV7-9 with TRBJ2-6; D remains unclear. The V and J ends lost 3 bases and 12 bases respectively, with 15 bases between them. From germline, CDR1 is SEHNR and CDR2 FQNEAQ (reference sequence). CDR3 length equals 14 residues.

The rearrangement uses TRBV29-1 and TRBJ2-1; D is unclear. CDR1 and CDR2 (germline): SQVTM, ANQGSEA. V gave up 2 bases and J gave up 4 bases, with 12 bases separating them. The CDR3 extends over 14 amino acids. The CDR3 region is CSVEPPGRYNEQFF. DNA of the CDR3: TGCAGCGTTGAACCCCCCGGGCGTTACAATGAGCAGTTCTTC.

With respect to this clone: With a far larger clone one base away, a read error is the likely cause. This specimen includes other DNA sequences encoding the same CDR3. The chain couples TRBV10-2 to TRBJ2-7; 7 nucleotides agree with TRBD2. The CDR3 consists of 14 residues. With 6 bases clipped from V and 2 bases from J, the junction kept 7 bases outside the gene matches. CDR1 is WSHSY, CDR2 SAAADI, per germline. The CDR3 is CASSASGRAYEQYF. The CDR3, as DNA: TGCGCCAGCAGCGCTAGCGGAAGAGCCTACGAGCAGTACTTC.